This entry is about one TCR beta chain. This sample was included in a study of shared clonotypes between healthy human individuals. Clones were sequenced by immunoSEQ multiplex PCR, and TCRdb holds only the in-frame ones, with some missing. The table shows millions of clones, with 80% to 95% occurring only once. The sequenced sample was naive CD4+ T cells from PBMCs. Subset of the sample: CD45RA+ positively selected. This clonotype was sampled from a man in his late teens or twenties in good health. Some clones in this sample may be carry-over from other donors' samples.

The CDR3 sequence is CASSYGNYGELFF. The CDR3 nucleotides are TGTGCCAGCAGTTACGGAAACTACGGGGAGCTGTTTTTT. V usage is TRBV6-6 and J usage is TRBJ2-2, with D unresolved. CDR3 length: 13 amino acids. V shed 2 bases and J shed 7 bases, with 8 bases lying between them. Germline lookup yields CDR1 MNHNY and CDR2 SVGAGI (reference sequence).